Listed below are T cell receptor beta chains from one sample, sequenced in a study of T cell changes during pregnancy in multiple sclerosis. The method was immunoSEQ multiplex PCR; TCRdb's version includes in-frame clones alone and lacks a portion of them. The repertoire holds some 52,000 clones, with approximately 92% as singletons. Material: CD4+ T cells from peripheral blood mononuclear cells, obtained in the third trimester of pregnancy. All receptors derive from a female donor with multiple sclerosis, enrolled in a pregnancy study. CDR3s include the opening cysteine and the closing phenylalanine or tryptophan. A D gene is named only where the DNA matches it firmly.

CDR3nt,CDR3aa,j_gene,d_gene,v_gene
TGTGCCAGCAGCTCGGGACAGGGGAAAGATACGCAGTATTTT,CASSSGQGKDTQYF,TRBJ2-3,TRBD1,TRBV7-3
TGTGCCAGCAGGATGACTAGCGGGAGTGGAAATGAGCAGTTCTTC,CASRMTSGSGNEQFF,TRBJ2-1,TRBD2,TRBV27
TGCGCCAGCAGCTTGCGTCCGGCGGACTACAATGAGCAGTTCTTC,CASSLRPADYNEQFF,TRBJ2-1,.,TRBV5-1
TGTGCCAGCACTTCCTCCGGGACTAGCGGGGATTACACAGATACGCAGTATTTT,CASTSSGTSGDYTDTQYF,TRBJ2-3,TRBD2,TRBV28
TGTGCCAGCAGCGTAGGACAGGCACACTCTGGAAACACCATATATTTT,CASSVGQAHSGNTIYF,TRBJ1-3,.,TRBV9
TGTGCCTGGAGAATACAGGGGCCGAACACTGAAGCTTTCTTT,CAWRIQGPNTEAFF,TRBJ1-1,TRBD1,TRBV30
TGTGCCAGCAGTGTCGAGCTAGCGAGTGTCACCGGGGAGCTGTTTTTT,CASSVELASVTGELFF,TRBJ2-2,.,TRBV6-1
TGTGCCTGGAGTCCCGGCGGTGGAGGCTACACCTTC,CAWSPGGGGYTF,TRBJ1-2,.,TRBV30
TGTGCCAGTAGCCCCCCCATCTCTGGAAACACCATATATTTT,CASSPPISGNTIYF,TRBJ1-3,.,TRBV19
TGTGCCAGCAGCTTATCCGCCAGGGGGCAATTGGCGACCCAGTACTTC,CASSLSARGQLATQYF,TRBJ2-5,TRBD1,TRBV7-2
TGCAGCGTCCCGGGTCTCGGGGGCAATGAGCAGTTCTTC,CSVPGLGGNEQFF,TRBJ2-1,.,TRBV29-1
TGTGCCAGCAGTTTAGGACTAGGAGCCTCGGCGGCGCAGTATTTT,CASSLGLGASAAQYF,TRBJ2-3,TRBD2,TRBV27
TGTGCCTGGAGGGGCGGGAGATTTGAGACCCAGTACTTC,CAWRGGRFETQYF,TRBJ2-5,TRBD2,TRBV30
TGTGCCAGCAGCTTAGGAGGCCTCAACACTGAAGCTTTCTTT,CASSLGGLNTEAFF,TRBJ1-1,.,TRBV7-9
TGTGCCAGCAGCTTGCAGCGGGGGGGCCAAGAGACCCAGTACTTC,CASSLQRGGQETQYF,TRBJ2-5,TRBD2,TRBV5-4
TGTGCCAGCAGCTTATTAGTGGGTCAAGGGACAGGGGGCAGCCAGCCCCAGCATTTT,CASSLLVGQGTGGSQPQHF,TRBJ1-5,TRBD1,TRBV7-8
TGTGCCAGCAGCTTAGGACTAGCTTACACAGATACGCAGTATTTT,CASSLGLAYTDTQYF,TRBJ2-3,TRBD2,TRBV7-7
TGTGCCAGCACCCAGTATCAGTGGGATACGCAGTATTTT,CASTQYQWDTQYF,TRBJ2-3,.,TRBV7-2